These 25 T cell receptor beta chains originate from one sample sequenced in a study of cytotoxic CD8 clonotypes in ibrutinib-treated CLL. Sequencing used immunoSEQ multiplex PCR; TCRdb keeps in-frame clones, though not all of them. The sample lists over 120,000 clones; about four fifths were seen once. The material sequenced was PBMCs, taken after 12 months of ibrutinib treatment. These receptors were obtained from a human donor with chronic lymphocytic leukemia.

This clone was picked up one time. The rearrangement links TRBV19 to TRBJ1-5, with a possible D match to TRBD1 (6 bases). CDR3 length: 15 amino acids. Trimming stripped 1 base from V and 4 bases from J, with 11 bases between. Germline V CDR1 and CDR2: LNHDA, SQIVND (reference sequence). The CDR3 DNA sequence: TGTGCCAGTAGTATAGTAAAGGGGGGTAATCAGCCCCAGCATTTT. Translating gives CASSIVKGGNQPQHF.

J is TRBJ1-1 and V is TRBV30; TRBD1 matches at 7 bases. The trim removed 3 bases at V and 1 base at J, leaving 8 bases unmatched. Germline CDR1 and CDR2: GTSNPN and SVGIG (reference sequence). The CDR3 sequence is 15 residues long. CDR3 coding DNA: TGTGCCTGGAGGGCTAAGACAGGGAGGAACACTGAAGCTTTCTTT. It specifies CAWRAKTGRNTEAFF.

V and J are TRBV29-1 and TRBJ1-1; TRBD1 matches 7 bases. Unmatched junction bases numbered 14, after V lost 6 bases and J lost 7 bases. This CDR3 region has 14 residues. Looked up from germline, CDR1 is SQVTM and CDR2 is ANQGSEA. This CDR3 reads CSVERDSASSEAFF. CDR3 in DNA: TGCAGCGTGGAAAGGGACAGTGCATCAAGTGAAGCTTTCTTT.

This clone came up a few times. The V and J genes are TRBV14 and TRBJ1-3, with D unclear. Trimming cost V 6 bases and J 2 bases, with 5 bases left between them. The CDR3 is 12 residues long. Per germline, CDR1 SGHDN and CDR2 FVKESK. The CDR3 region is CASSIAGNTIYF. For the CDR3, the DNA is TGTGCCAGCAGTATCGCTGGAAACACCATATATTTT. Based on the CDR3 plus reference TRBV14 and TRBJ1-3, the full variable domain is EAGVTQFPSHSVIEKGQTVTLRCDPISGHDNLYWYRRVMGKEIKFLLHFVKESKQDESGMPNNRFLAERTGGTYSTLKVQPAELEDSGVYFCASSIAGNTIYFGEGSWLTVV.

The chain has TRBV19 and TRBJ2-5, with 8 nucleotides matching TRBD2. The V gene end was trimmed by 8 bases and the J gene end by 4 bases; junction bases not matched to a gene: 9. The CDR3 has 14 amino acids. Germline V gene data show CDR1 as LNHDA and CDR2 as SQIVND (reference sequence). The CDR3 sequence: CASAGTSDRETQYF. In DNA form, the CDR3 reads TGTGCCAGTGCCGGGACTAGTGACCGAGAGACCCAGTACTTC.

V gene TRBV7-9 combines with J gene TRBJ1-1, with D possibly TRBD1 on 6 matching bases. Per germline, CDR1 SEHNR and CDR2 FQNEAQ (reference sequence). This CDR3 comprises 14 residues. The V and J ends lost 6 bases and 0 bases respectively, with 11 bases between them. CDR3 DNA sequence: TGTGCCAGCAGGGGGACAACCATGAACACTGAAGCTTTCTTT. It codes for CASRGTTMNTEAFF.

The CDR3 region is CASSGLSGRADTQYF. DNA for the CDR3: TGTGCCAGCAGCGGTCTTAGCGGGAGAGCAGATACGCAGTATTTT. The rearrangement joins TRBV9 to TRBJ2-3; 9 nucleotides agree with TRBD2. V gave up 3 bases and J gave up 4 bases; unmatched junction bases: 6. CDR1 and CDR2 (germline): SGDLS, YYNGEE. This CDR3 region has 15 residues. The entire variable domain, with the rest obtained from reference TRBV9 and TRBJ2-3, is as follows: DSGVTQTPKHLITATGQRVTLRCSPRSGDLSVYWYQQSLDQGLQFLIQYYNGEERAKGNILERFSAQQFPDLHSELNLSSLELGDSALYFCASSGLSGRADTQYFGPGTRLTVL.

The genes are TRBV4-2 and TRBJ2-3, with 8 nucleotides matching TRBD2. Losses at the gene ends were 4 bases for V and 6 bases for J; bases not matched to a gene: 6. Germline V gene data show CDR1 as LGHNA and CDR2 as YNFKEQ. This CDR3 has 14 amino acids. Written as DNA, the CDR3 is TGTGCCAGCAGCCCTGGGACTAGTTCTGATACGCAGTATTTT. It specifies CASSPGTSSDTQYF.

This clone appeared once. V gene TRBV5-1 combines with J gene TRBJ2-7; D may correspond to TRBD1 or TRBD2 (5 bases each). Germline V CDR1 and CDR2: SGHRS, YFSETQ. The CDR3 totals 15 residues. Between the trimmed V and J ends, which lost 4 bases and 2 bases, there was a span of 16 bases. In DNA, the CDR3 is TGCGCCAGCAGCAAGGGACGTCAGGGTCCCTACGAGCAGTACTTC. It specifies CASSKGRQGPYEQYF.

V gene TRBV5-1 combines with J gene TRBJ2-1; the match to TRBD1 covers 8 bases. CDR1 is SGHRS and CDR2 is YFSETQ in the germline V gene. The CDR3 loop spans 16 amino acids. J gave up 9 bases and V 4 bases, and 15 bases lay outside the gene matches. The CDR3 bases are TGCGCCAGCAGCCCAACAAGACAGGGGAGGTCGTCTGAGCAGTTCTTC. Translated: CASSPTRQGRSSEQFF.

The table lists this clone with a few counts. CDR3 loop: CASSLRRGLTNEKLFF. The CDR3 DNA reads as TGTGCCAGCAGCTTACGCAGGGGGCTTACTAATGAAAAACTGTTTTTT. The chain employs TRBV7-2 and TRBJ1-4, with 8 bases identical to TRBD1. Germline V gives CDR1 SGHTA, CDR2 FQGNSA. The CDR3 is 16 amino acids. J gave up 2 bases and V 2 bases, and 4 bases lay outside the gene matches.

The chain has TRBV14 and TRBJ1-3; no firm D call. The germline gives CDR1 SGHDN, CDR2 FVKESK. The CDR3 is 14 amino acids. The V and J ends lost 1 base and 9 bases respectively, with 13 bases between them. DNA for the CDR3: TGTGCCAGCAGCCAAGTATTGTCATCAGGCACCATATATTTT. This translates into CASSQVLSSGTIYF.

V usage is TRBV27 and J usage is TRBJ2-1; the match to TRBD2 covers 12 bases. The V segment lost 0 bases and the J segment 8 bases; nucleotides outside the gene matches: 5. The CDR3 consists of 16 residues. Germline V gene lookup returns CDR1 MNHEY and CDR2 SMNVEV (reference sequence). The CDR3 protein is CASSLSETSGSYEQFF. The CDR3 DNA reads TGTGCCAGCAGTTTATCAGAGACTAGCGGGAGTTATGAGCAGTTCTTC.

This clone has just one count. The chain couples TRBV29-1 to TRBJ2-5; D ambiguous. Germline lookup yields CDR1 SQVTM and CDR2 ANQGSEA. The CDR3 is 13 amino acids. V dropped 6 bases and J dropped 0 bases, with 11 bases sitting between them. The CDR3 is CSVPDTYQETQYF. DNA for the CDR3: TGCAGCGTACCCGACACGTACCAAGAGACCCAGTACTTC.

A few counts support this clone. The rearrangement links TRBV7-8 to TRBJ2-7; 7 nucleotides match TRBD1. Per the germline V gene, CDR1 is SGHVS and CDR2 is FQNEAQ. The J segment lost 4 bases and the V segment lost 4 bases, leaving 1 base of the junction unmatched. This CDR3 has 12 residues. The DNA of the CDR3 is TGTGCCAGCAGCTCCAGGGGGTACGAGCAGTACTTC. Residues: CASSSRGYEQYF.

This rearrangement joins TRBV6-4 to TRBJ2-1; perhaps TRBD1 as D (6 bases). V lost 5 bases and J lost 10, with 18 bases in between. The germline gives CDR1 MRHNA, CDR2 SNTAGT. The length of the CDR3 is 14 residues. The CDR3 DNA follows: TGTGCCAGCAGTCCCCAGGCAGGTCAGGGGGAGCAGTTCTTC. This encodes CASSPQAGQGEQFF.

This clone was picked up a small number of times. CDR3 sequence (DNA): TGTGCCAGCAGCCCGGGACTCCACGAGCAGTACTTC. The encoded protein is CASSPGLHEQYF. This chain uses TRBV14 with TRBJ2-7, with D possibly TRBD2 on 6 matching bases. There are 12 residues in the CDR3. V gave up 4 bases and J gave up 5 bases, with 9 bases separating them. CDR1 SGHDN and CDR2 FVKESK come from the germline V gene.

This clone was recorded a few times. The chain uses TRBV14 and TRBJ2-7; D gene ambiguous. V gave up 1 base and J gave up 3 bases, with 4 bases separating them. The germline V gene has CDR1 SGHDN and CDR2 FVKESK. The CDR3 contains 12 residues. CDR3 DNA: TGTGCCAGCAGCCAAGGCTTCTACGAGCAGTACTTC. This sequence encodes CASSQGFYEQYF.

J is TRBJ2-3 and V is TRBV5-1; D may be TRBD1 (5 bases). The germline CDR1 and CDR2 sequences are SGHRS and YFSETQ. Trimming pared 2 bases from V and 0 bases from J, leaving 19 bases between. The length of the CDR3 is 18 residues. The CDR3: CASSFSPLTATSTDTQYF. Written as DNA, the CDR3 is TGCGCCAGCAGCTTTTCCCCCCTGACAGCTACTAGCACAGATACGCAGTATTTT. The variable domain in full, with the rest retrieved from reference TRBV5-1 and TRBJ2-3, is KAGVTQTPRYLIKTRGQQVTLSCSPISGHRSVSWYQQTPGQGLQFLFEYFSETQRNKGNFPGRFSGRQFSNSRSEMNVSTLELGDSALYLCASSFSPLTATSTDTQYFGPGTRLTVL.

The V call is TRBV11-2, the J call TRBJ1-1; the D is unclear. The V and J ends lost 7 bases and 7 bases respectively, with 10 bases between them. The germline V gene has CDR1 SGHAT and CDR2 FQNNGV. This CDR3 is built from 11 residues. CDR3 nucleotides: TGTGCCAGCAAGAGCGGGAGTGAAGCTTTCTTT. Translation gives CASKSGSEAFF.

The chain combines TRBV7-3 with TRBJ2-7; D may be TRBD1 or TRBD2 (5 bases each). The CDR3 has 17 residues. Germline CDR1 and CDR2: SGHTA and FQGTGA. V shed 5 bases and J shed 6 bases, with 26 bases lying between them. CDR3 in DNA: TGTGCCAGCAGCCCGTACGGGGCCAACCCTAATCCTGGCGAGCAGTACTTC. Translation: CASSPYGANPNPGEQYF.

The CDR3, as DNA: TGCGCCAGCAGCTGGACAGGGACCTACGAGCAGTACTTC. Protein product: CASSWTGTYEQYF. The chain couples TRBV5-1 to TRBJ2-7, with 8 bases matching TRBD1. V was pared by 3 bases and J by 2 bases, with 1 base of the junction left unmatched. The length of the CDR3 is 13 residues. CDR1 and CDR2 (germline): SGHRS, YFSETQ.

V and J are TRBV5-1 and TRBJ1-5, with D unresolved. Trimming stripped 0 bases from V and 3 bases from J, with 4 bases between. This CDR3 comprises 13 residues. Germline V gene sequence: CDR1 SGHRS, CDR2 YFSETQ. The CDR3 DNA reads TGCGCCAGCAGCTTGGGTATCAATCAGCCCCAGCATTTT. This codes for CASSLGINQPQHF.

This clone was detected a few times. V usage is TRBV5-1 and J usage is TRBJ2-1; 9 nucleotides match TRBD2. In germline, CDR1 is SGHRS, CDR2 YFSETQ. The CDR3 runs to 15 residues. Unmatched junction bases numbered 8, after V lost 4 bases and J lost 6 bases. The chain's CDR3 is CASSLIAGVGNEQFF. DNA for the CDR3: TGCGCCAGCAGCCTCATAGCGGGAGTGGGCAATGAGCAGTTCTTC.

J is TRBJ1-4 and V is TRBV10-3; D may be TRBD1 (6 bases). The CDR3 contains 15 residues. The V end lost 3 bases, the J end lost 8 bases, and 16 bases lay between the germline ends. Germline assignment: CDR1 ENHRY and CDR2 SYGVKD. The CDR3 nucleotides are TGTGCCATCAGTGACCCCTTGAAGGGGGGCGAAAAACTGTTTTTT. It is translated as CAISDPLKGGEKLFF.